This T cell receptor (beta chain) was sequenced during a study of spatial heterogeneity in lung cancer. The wider study: Detected sequences consistently included more beta-chain ones than alpha-chain ones. TCR and UMI combinations that were unique each appeared, on average, more than ten times in raw reads. Study-level points and caveats: Resection saw ubiquitous expanded tumor TCRs appear in blood more than follow-up did.

The CDR3 is 13 residues long. Between the trimmed V and J ends, which lost 0 bases and 1 base, there was a span of 6 bases. Germline values: CDR1 DFQATT, CDR2 SNEGSKA (reference sequence). In this sample, this clonotype turned up many times. Its matching antigen is unknown. The time point denotes: sample taken at primary tumor resection. From tumor, nontumor lung or frozen PBMC, whole RNA was taken unsorted for sequencing. The library protocol tagged each TCR cDNA with a unique molecular identifier. TCRdb reprocessed the 5' RACE reads with MiXCR, giving one entry per CDR3 protein. The sample lists 45,000 to 65,000 distinct CDR3 sequences, roughly 7.5% occurring once.

Sample: PBMCs, taken at surgery. The chain uses TRBV20-1 and TRBJ1-1; D remains ambiguous. This TCR was recovered from a female donor with early-stage non-small cell lung cancer. The CDR3 bases are TGCAGTGCTAGAGATGCCCGGAACACTGAAGCTTTCTTT. It is translated as CSARDARNTEAFF.